This TCR beta chain comes out of a study of cytomegalovirus exposure and HLA in healthy donors. With 4 bases removed from V and 2 bases from J, the gap between germline ends came to 9 bases. CDR1 is SGHRS, CDR2 YFSETQ, per germline. The CDR3 is 13 amino acids. The table came from immunoSEQ multiplex PCR; TCRdb's copy has only in-frame clones and leaves some out. The data contain 150,000 to 200,000 clones, roughly nine tenths of them singletons. Sequencing input: PBMCs. This chain links TRBV5-1 with TRBJ2-5; D is perhaps TRBD2 (5 bases). This clonotype originated in a man aged 18 to 29 in good health and CMV-seropositive. Here the CDR3 DNA reads TGCGCCAGCAGCAGAGGACTGCAAGAGACCCAGTACTTC. It translates to CASSRGLQETQYF.